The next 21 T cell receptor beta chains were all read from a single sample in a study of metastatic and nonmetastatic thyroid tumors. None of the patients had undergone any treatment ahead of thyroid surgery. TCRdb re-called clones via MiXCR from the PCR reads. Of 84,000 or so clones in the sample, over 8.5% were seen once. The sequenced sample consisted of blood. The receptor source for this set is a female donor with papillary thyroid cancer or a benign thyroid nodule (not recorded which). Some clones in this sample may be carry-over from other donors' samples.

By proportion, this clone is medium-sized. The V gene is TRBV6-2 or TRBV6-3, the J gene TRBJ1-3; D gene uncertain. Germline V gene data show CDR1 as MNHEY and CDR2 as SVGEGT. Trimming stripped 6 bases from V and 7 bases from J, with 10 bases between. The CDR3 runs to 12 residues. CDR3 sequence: CASRLGRNTIYF. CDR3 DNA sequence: TGTGCCAGCAGGCTAGGAAGGAACACCATATATTTT.

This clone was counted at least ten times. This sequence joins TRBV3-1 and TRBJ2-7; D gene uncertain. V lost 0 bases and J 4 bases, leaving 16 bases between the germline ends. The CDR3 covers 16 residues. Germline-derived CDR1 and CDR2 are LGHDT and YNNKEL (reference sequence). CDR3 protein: CASSQEGRRFLYEQYF. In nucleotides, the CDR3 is TGTGCCAGCAGCCAAGAAGGGCGGCGGTTTCTGTACGAGCAGTACTTC.

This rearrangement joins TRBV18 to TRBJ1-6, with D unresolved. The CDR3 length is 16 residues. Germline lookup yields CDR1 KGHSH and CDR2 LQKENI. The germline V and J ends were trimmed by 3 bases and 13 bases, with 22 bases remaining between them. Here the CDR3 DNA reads TGTGCCAGCTCACCCTCGGACGGATTCCATGAGTCGCCCCTCCACTTT. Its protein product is CASSPSDGFHESPLHF. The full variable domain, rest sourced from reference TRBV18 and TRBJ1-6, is NAGVMQNPRHLVRRRGQEARLRCSPMKGHSHVYWYRQLPEEGLKFMVYLQKENIIDESGMPKERFSAEFPKEGPSILRIQQVVRGDSAAYFCASSPSDGFHESPLHFGNGTRLTVT.

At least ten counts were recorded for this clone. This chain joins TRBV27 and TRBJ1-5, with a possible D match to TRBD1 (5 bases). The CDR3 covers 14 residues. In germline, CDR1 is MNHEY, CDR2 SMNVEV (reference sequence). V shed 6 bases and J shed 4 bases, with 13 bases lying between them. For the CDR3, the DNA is TGTGCCAGCAGACCGGGGGGGGATAATCAGCCCCAGCATTTT. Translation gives CASRPGGDNQPQHF.

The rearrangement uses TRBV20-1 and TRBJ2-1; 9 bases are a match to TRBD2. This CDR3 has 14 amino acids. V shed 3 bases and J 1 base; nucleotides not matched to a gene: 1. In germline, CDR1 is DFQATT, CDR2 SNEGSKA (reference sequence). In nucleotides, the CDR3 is TGCAGTGCTAGGAGCGGGAGGTCCTACAATGAGCAGTTCTTC. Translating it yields CSARSGRSYNEQFF.

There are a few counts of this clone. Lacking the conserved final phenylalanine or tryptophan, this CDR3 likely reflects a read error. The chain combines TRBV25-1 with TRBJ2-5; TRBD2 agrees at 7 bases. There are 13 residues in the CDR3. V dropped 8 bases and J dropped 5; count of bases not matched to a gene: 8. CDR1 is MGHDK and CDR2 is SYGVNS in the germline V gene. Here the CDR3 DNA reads TGTGCCAGCCGCGGACGGGGGGTTGAGACCCAGTACCTC. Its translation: CASRGRGVETQYL.

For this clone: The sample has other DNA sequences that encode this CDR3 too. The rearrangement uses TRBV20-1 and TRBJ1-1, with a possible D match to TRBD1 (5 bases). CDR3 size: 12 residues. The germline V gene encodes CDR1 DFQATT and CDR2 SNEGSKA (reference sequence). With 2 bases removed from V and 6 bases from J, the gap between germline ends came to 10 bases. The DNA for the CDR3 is TGCAGTGCTAGACGTAGGGGTGCTGAAGCTTTCTTT. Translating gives CSARRRGAEAFF.

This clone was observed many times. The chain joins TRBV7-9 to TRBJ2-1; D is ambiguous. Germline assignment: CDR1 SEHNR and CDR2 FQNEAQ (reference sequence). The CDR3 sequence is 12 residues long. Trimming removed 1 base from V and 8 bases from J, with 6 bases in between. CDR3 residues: CASSLVRDEQFF. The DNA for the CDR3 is TGTGCCAGCAGCTTAGTAAGGGATGAGCAGTTCTTC.

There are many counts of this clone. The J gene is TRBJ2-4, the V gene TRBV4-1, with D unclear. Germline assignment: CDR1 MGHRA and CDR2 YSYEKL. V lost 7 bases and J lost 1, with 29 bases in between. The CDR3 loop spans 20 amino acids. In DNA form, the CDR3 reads TGCGCCAGCACCTCCATAAATCTCCGTGCAGGCCTCGGGGCCAAAAACATTCAGTACTTC. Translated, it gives CASTSINLRAGLGAKNIQYF.

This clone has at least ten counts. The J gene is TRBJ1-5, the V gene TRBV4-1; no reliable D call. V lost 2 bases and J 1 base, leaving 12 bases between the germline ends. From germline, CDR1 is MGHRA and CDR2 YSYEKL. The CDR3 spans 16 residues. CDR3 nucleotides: TGCGCCAGCAGCCAACCAGTCGCGGGGAGCAATCAGCCCCAGCATTTT. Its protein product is CASSQPVAGSNQPQHF.

The CDR3 nucleotides are TGCAGTGCTAAACAGGGGGCCGGTTCCTACGAGCAGTACTTC. Protein product: CSAKQGAGSYEQYF. The rearrangement links TRBV20-1 to TRBJ2-7; 9 bases are shared with TRBD1. Trimming at V came to 4 bases and at J to 1 base, leaving 5 bases not matched to a gene. Germline-derived CDR1 and CDR2 are DFQATT and SNEGSKA (reference sequence). The CDR3 runs to 14 residues.

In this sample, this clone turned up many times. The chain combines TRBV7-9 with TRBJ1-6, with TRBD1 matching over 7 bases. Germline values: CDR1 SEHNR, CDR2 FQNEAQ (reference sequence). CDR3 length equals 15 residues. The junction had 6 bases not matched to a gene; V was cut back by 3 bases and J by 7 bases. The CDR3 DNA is TGTGCCAGCAGCTTTGGACAGGTTATGAATTCACCCCTCCACTTT. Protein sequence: CASSFGQVMNSPLHF. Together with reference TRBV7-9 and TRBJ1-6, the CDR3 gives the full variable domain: DTGVSQNPRHKITKRGQNVTFRCDPISEHNRLYWYRQTLGQGPEFLTYFQNEAQLEKSRLLSDRFSAERPKGSFSTLEIQRTEQGDSAMYLCASSFGQVMNSPLHFGNGTRLTVT.

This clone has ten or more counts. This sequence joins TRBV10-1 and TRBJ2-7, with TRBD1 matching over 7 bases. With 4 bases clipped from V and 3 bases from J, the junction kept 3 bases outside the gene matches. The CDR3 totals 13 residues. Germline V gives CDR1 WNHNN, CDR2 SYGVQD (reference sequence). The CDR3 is CASSVGTDYEQYF. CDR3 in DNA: TGCGCCAGCAGTGTCGGGACAGACTACGAGCAGTACTTC.

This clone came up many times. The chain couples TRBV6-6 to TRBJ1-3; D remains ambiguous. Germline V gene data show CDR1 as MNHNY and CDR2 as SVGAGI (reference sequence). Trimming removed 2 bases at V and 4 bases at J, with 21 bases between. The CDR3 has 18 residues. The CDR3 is CASSYIPGRGVSGNTIYF. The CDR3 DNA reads TGTGCCAGCAGTTACATCCCGGGCCGGGGAGTTTCGGGAAACACCATATATTTT.

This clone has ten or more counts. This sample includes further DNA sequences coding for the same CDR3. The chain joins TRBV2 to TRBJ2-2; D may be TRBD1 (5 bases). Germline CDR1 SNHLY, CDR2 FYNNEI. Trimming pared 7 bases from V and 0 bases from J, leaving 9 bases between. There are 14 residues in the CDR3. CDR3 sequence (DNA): TGTGCCAGCAAGACAGAAGCGAACACCGGGGAGCTGTTTTTT. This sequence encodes CASKTEANTGELFF. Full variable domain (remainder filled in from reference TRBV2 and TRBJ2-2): EPEVTQTPSHQVTQMGQEVILRCVPISNHLYFYWYRQILGQKVEFLVSFYNNEISEKSEIFDDQFSVERPDGSNFTLKIRSTKLEDSAMYFCASKTEANTGELFFGEGSRLTVL.

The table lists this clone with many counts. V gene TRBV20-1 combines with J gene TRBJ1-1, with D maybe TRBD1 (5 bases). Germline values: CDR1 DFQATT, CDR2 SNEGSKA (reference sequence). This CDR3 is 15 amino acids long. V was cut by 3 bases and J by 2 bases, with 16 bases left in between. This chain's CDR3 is CSASPLGGINTEAFF. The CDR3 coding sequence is TGCAGTGCTAGCCCCCTTGGGGGGATCAACACTGAAGCTTTCTTT.

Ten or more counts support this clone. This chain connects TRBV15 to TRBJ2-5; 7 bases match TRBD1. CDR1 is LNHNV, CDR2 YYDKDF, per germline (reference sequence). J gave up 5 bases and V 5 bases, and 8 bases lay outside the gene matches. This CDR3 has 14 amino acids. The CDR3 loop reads CATSPTGARETQYF. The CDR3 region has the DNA TGTGCCACCAGCCCTACAGGGGCTAGGGAGACCCAGTACTTC.

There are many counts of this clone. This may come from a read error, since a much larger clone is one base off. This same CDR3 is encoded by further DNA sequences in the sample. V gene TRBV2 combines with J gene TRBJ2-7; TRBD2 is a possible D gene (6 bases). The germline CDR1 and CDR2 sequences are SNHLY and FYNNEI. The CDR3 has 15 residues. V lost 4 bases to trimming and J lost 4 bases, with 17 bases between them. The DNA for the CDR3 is TGTGCCAGCAGTGTGGGGGGTTGGGTATCTTACGAGCAGTACTTC. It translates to CASSVGGWVSYEQYF.

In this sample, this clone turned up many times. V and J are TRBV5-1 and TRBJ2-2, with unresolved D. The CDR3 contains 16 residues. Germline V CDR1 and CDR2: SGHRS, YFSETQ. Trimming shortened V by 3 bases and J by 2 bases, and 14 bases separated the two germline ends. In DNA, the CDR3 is TGCGCCAGCAGCTGGACGACTCTTAAAAACACCGGGGAGCTGTTTTTT. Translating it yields CASSWTTLKNTGELFF.

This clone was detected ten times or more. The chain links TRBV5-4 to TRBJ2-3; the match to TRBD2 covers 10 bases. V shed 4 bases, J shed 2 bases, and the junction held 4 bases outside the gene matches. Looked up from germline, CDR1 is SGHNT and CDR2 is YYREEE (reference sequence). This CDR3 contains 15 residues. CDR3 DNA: TGTGCCAGCAGCACAGCGGGGGGGGCCACAGATACGCAGTATTTT. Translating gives CASSTAGGATDTQYF.

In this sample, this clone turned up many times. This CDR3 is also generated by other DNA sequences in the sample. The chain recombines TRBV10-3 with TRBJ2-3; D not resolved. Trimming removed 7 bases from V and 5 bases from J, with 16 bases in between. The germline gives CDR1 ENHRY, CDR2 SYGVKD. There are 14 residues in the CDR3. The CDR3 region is CAINPASEVDTQYF. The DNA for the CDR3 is TGTGCCATCAATCCCGCCTCGGAAGTAGATACGCAGTATTTT.